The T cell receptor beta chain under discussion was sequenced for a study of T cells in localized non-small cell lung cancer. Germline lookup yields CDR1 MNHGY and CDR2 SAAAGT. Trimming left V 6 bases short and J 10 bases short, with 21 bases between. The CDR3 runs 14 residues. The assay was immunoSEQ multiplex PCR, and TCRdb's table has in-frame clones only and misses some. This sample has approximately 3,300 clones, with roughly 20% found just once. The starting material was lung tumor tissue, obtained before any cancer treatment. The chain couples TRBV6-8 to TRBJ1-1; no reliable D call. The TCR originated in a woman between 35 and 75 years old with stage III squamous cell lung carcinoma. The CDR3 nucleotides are TGTGCCAGCAGCCCAGAAAATGCAGTTGGTGGAGCTTTCTTT. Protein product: CASSPENAVGGAFF.